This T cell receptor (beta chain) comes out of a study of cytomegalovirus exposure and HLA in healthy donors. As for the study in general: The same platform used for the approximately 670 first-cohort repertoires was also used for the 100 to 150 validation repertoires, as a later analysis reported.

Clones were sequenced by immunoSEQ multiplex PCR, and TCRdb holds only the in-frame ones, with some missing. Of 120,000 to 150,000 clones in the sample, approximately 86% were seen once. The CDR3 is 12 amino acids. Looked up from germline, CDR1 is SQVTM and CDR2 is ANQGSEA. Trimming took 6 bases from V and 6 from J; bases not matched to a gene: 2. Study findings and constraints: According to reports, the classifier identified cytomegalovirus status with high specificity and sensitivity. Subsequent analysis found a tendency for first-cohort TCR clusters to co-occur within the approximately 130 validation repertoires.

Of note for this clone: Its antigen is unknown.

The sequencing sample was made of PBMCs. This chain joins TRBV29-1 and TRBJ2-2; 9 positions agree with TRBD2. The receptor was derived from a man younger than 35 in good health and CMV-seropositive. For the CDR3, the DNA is TGCAGCGTAGCGGGAGGAGCCGGGGAGCTGTTTTTT. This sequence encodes CSVAGGAGELFF.